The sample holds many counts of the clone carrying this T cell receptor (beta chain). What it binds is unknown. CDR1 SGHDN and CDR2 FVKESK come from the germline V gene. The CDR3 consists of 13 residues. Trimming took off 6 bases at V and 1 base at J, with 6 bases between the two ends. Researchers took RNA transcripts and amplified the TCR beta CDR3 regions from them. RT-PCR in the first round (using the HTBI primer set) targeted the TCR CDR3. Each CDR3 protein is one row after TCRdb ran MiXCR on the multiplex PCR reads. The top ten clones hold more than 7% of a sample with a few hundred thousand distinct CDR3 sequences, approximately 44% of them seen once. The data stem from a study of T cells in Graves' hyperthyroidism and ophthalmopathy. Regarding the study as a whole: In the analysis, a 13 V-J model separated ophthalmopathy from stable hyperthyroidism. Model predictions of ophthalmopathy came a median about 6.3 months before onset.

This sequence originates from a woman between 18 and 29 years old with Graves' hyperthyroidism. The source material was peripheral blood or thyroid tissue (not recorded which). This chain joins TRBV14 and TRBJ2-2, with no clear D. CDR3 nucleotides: TGTGCCAGCAGGAGGCAGAACACCGGGGAGCTGTTTTTT. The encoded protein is CASRRQNTGELFF.